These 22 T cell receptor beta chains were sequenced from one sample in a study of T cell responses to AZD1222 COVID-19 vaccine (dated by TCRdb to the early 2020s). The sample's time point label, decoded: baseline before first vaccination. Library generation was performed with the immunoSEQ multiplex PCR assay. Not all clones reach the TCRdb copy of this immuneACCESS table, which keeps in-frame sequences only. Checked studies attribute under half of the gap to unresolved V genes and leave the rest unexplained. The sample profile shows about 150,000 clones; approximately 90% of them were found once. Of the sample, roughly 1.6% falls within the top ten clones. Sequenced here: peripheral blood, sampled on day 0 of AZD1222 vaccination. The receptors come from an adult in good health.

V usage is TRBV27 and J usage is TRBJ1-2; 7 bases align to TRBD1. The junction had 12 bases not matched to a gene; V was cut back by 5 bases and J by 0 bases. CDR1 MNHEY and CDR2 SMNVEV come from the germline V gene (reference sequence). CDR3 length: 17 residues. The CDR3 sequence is CASSELRGRVSNYGYTF. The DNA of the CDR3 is TGTGCCAGCAGTGAGTTAAGGGGGCGAGTATCTAACTATGGCTACACCTTC.

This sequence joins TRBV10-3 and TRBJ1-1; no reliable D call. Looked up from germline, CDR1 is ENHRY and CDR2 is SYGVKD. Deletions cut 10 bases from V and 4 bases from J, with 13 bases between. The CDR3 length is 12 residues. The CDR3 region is CATGPRSTEAFF. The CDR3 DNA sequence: TGTGCCACTGGGCCCAGGTCCACTGAAGCTTTCTTT.

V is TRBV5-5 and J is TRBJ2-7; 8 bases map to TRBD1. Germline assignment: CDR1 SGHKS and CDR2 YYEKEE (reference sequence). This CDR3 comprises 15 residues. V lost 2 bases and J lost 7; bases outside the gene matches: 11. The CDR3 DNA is TGTGCCAGCAGCTTCCGGGACAGGTCTTCTGTGGAGCAGTACTTC. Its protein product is CASSFRDRSSVEQYF.

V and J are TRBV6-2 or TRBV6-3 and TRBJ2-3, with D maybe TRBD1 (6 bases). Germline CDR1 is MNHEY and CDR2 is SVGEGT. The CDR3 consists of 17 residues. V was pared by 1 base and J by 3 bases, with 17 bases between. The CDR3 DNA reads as TGTGCCAGCAGTTACTACGGCACAGGGTCGAGAACAGATACGCAGTATTTT. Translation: CASSYYGTGSRTDTQYF.

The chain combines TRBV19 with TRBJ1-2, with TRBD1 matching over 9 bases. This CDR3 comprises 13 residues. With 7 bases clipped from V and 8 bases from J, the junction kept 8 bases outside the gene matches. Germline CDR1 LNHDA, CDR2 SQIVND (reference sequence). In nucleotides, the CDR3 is TGTGCCAGTACCCCGGGACAGGGCTTGGGCTACACCTTC. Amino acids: CASTPGQGLGYTF.

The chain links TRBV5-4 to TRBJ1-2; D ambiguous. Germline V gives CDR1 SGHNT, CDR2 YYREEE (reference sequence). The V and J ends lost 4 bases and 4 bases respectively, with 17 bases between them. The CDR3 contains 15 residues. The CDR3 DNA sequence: TGTGCCAGCAGCGCACACTCGACTGATATCTATGGCTACACCTTC. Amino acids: CASSAHSTDIYGYTF.

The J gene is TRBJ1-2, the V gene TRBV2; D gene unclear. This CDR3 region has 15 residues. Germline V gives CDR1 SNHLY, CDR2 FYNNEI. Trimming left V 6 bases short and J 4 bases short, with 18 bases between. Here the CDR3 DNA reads TGTGCCAGCAGCAACAAACGGACGGACCCCTATGGCTACACCTTC. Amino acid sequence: CASSNKRTDPYGYTF. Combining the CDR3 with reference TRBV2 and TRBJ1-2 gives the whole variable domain EPEVTQTPSHQVTQMGQEVILRCVPISNHLYFYWYRQILGQKVEFLVSFYNNEISEKSEIFDDQFSVERPDGSNFTLKIRSTKLEDSAMYFCASSNKRTDPYGYTFGSGTRLTVV.

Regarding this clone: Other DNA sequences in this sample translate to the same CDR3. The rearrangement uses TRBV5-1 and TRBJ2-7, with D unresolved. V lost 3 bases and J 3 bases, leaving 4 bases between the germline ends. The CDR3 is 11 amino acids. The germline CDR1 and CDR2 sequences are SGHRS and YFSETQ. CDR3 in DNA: TGCGCCAGCAGCTCCAGCTACGAGCAGTACTTC. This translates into CASSSSYEQYF. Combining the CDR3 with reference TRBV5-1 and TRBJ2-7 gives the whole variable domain KAGVTQTPRYLIKTRGQQVTLSCSPISGHRSVSWYQQTPGQGLQFLFEYFSETQRNKGNFPGRFSGRQFSNSRSEMNVSTLELGDSALYLCASSSSYEQYFGPGTRLTVT.

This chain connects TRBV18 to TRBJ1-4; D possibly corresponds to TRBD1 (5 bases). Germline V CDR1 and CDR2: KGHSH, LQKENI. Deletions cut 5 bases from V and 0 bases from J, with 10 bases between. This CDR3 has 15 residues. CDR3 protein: CASSEGTTTNEKLFF. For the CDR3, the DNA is TGTGCCAGCTCAGAGGGGACCACAACTAATGAAAAACTGTTTTTT. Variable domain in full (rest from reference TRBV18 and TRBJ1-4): NAGVMQNPRHLVRRRGQEARLRCSPMKGHSHVYWYRQLPEEGLKFMVYLQKENIIDESGMPKERFSAEFPKEGPSILRIQQVVRGDSAAYFCASSEGTTTNEKLFFGSGTQLSVL.

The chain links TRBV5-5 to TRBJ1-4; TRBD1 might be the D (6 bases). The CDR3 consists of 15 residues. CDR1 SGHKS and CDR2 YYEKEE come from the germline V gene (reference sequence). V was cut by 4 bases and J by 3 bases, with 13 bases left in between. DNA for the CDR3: TGTGCCAGCAGCCAAACAGGGATGGCTAATGAAAAACTGTTTTTT. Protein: CASSQTGMANEKLFF. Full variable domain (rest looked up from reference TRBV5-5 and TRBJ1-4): DAGVTQSPTHLIKTRGQQVTLRCSPISGHKSVSWYQQVLGQGPQFIFQYYEKEERGRGNFPDRFSARQFPNYSSELNVNALLLGDSALYLCASSQTGMANEKLFFGSGTQLSVL.

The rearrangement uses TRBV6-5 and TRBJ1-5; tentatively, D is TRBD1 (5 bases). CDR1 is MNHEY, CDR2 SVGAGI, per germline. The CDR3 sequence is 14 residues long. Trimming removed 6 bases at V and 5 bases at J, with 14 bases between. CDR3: CASSPGTGDQPQHF. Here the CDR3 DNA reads TGTGCCAGCAGCCCCGGGACGGGGGATCAGCCCCAGCATTTT.

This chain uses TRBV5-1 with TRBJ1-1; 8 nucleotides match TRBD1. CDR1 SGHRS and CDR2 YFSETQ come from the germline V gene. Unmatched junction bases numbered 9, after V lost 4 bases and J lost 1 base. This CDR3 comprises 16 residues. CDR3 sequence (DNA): TGCGCCAGCAGCGCCGACAGGGGCAGGGGGAACACTGAAGCTTTCTTT. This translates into CASSADRGRGNTEAFF.

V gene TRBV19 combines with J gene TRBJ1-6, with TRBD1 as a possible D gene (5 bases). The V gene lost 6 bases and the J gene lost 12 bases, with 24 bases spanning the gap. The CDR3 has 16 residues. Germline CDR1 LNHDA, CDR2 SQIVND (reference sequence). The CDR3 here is CASSPGGDSGGLPLHF. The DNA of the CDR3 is TGTGCCAGTAGCCCCGGGGGGGACTCCGGGGGTTTACCCCTCCACTTT.

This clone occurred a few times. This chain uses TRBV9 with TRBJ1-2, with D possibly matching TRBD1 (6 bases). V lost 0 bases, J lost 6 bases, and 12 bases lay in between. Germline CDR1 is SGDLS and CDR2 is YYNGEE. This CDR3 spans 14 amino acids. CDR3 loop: CASSVAPQGHGYTF. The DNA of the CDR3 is TGTGCCAGCAGCGTAGCTCCACAGGGCCATGGCTACACCTTC. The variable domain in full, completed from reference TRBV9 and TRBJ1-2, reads DSGVTQTPKHLITATGQRVTLRCSPRSGDLSVYWYQQSLDQGLQFLIQYYNGEERAKGNILERFSAQQFPDLHSELNLSSLELGDSALYFCASSVAPQGHGYTFGSGTRLTVV.

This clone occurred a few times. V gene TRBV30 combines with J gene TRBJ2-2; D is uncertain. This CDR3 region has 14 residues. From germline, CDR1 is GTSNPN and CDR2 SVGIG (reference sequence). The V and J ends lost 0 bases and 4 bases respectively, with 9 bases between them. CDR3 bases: TGTGCCTGGAGTGTACTGATGGTCACCGGGGAGCTGTTTTTT. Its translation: CAWSVLMVTGELFF.

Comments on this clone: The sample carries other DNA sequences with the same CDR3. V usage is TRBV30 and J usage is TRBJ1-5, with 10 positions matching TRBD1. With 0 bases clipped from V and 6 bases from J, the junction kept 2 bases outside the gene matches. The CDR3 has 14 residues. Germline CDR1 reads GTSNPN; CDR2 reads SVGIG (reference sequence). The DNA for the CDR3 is TGTGCCTGGAGTGTAGGACAGGGGGGTCAGCCCCAGCATTTT. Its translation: CAWSVGQGGQPQHF.

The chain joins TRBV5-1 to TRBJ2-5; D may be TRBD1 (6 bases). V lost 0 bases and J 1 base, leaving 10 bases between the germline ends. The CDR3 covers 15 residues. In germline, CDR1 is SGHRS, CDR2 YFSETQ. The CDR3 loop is CASSLAAGAQETQYF. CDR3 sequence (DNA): TGCGCCAGCAGCTTGGCTGCAGGGGCCCAAGAGACCCAGTACTTC. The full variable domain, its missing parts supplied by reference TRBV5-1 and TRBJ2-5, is KAGVTQTPRYLIKTRGQQVTLSCSPISGHRSVSWYQQTPGQGLQFLFEYFSETQRNKGNFPGRFSGRQFSNSRSEMNVSTLELGDSALYLCASSLAAGAQETQYFGPGTRLLVL.

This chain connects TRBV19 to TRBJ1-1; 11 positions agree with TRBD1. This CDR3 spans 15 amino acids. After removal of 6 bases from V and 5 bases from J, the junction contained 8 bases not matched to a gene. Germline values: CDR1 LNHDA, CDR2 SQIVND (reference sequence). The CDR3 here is CASRDRGQRGTEAFF. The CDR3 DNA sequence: TGTGCCAGTAGGGACAGGGGGCAGCGGGGTACTGAAGCTTTCTTT.

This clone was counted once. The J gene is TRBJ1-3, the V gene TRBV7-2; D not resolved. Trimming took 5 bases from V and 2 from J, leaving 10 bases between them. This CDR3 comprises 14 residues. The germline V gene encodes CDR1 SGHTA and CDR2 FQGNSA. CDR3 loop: CASSPTGAGNTIYF. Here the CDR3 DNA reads TGTGCCAGCAGCCCGACGGGAGCTGGAAACACCATATATTTT.

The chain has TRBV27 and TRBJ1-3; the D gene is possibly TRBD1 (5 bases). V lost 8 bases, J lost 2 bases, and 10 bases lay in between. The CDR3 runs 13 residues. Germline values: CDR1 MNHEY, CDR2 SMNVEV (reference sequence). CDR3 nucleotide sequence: TGTGCCAGCGGCAGGGAAACTGGAAACACCATATATTTT. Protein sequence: CASGRETGNTIYF.

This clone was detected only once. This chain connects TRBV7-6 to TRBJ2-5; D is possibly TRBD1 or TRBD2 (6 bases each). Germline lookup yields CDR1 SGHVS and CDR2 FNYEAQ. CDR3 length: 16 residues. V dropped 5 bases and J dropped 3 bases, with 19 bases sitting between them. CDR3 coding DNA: TGTGCCAGCAGCGACATGGGCGGGACAAGAGAAGAGACCCAGTACTTC. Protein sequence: CASSDMGGTREETQYF.

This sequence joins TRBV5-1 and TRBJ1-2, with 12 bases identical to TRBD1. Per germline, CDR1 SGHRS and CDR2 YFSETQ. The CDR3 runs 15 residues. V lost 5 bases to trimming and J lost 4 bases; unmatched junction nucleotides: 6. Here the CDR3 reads CASSYGTGGSYGYTF. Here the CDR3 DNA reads TGCGCCAGCAGTTACGGGACAGGGGGCAGCTATGGCTACACCTTC.